The present T cell receptor beta chain was sequenced within a study of blood T cell repertoires in COVID-19. Looking at the study overall: Collection of acute and convalescent COVID-19 samples took place in the United States, Italy and Spain. Sources were T cells, B-cell-depleted T cells, or PBMCs; the material itself was cDNA or gDNA.

Measured with immunoSEQ multiplex PCR; TCRdb has only the in-frame clones, and not every one. Of a few hundred thousand clones in the sample, 90% were seen once. Those enrolled, adults aged roughly 18 to 89 years, came from around 24 US areas. Germline loops: CDR1 SGHNT, CDR2 YYREEE (reference sequence). Trimming left V 0 bases short and J 1 base short, with 7 bases between. This CDR3 has 14 residues. The chain uses TRBV5-4 and TRBJ1-1, with D perhaps TRBD1 (6 bases). This receptor was identified in a woman aged 18-29 years with acute COVID-19. Material: PBMCs or T cells enriched from blood (not recorded which). The CDR3 sequence: CASSLGGQNTEAFF. The CDR3, as DNA: TGTGCCAGCAGCTTGGGGGGACAGAACACTGAAGCTTTCTTT.